This T cell receptor (beta chain) was sequenced in a study of identical twins. Study-wide results and caveats: Memory repertoires lacked the insertion deficit that abundant cord blood beta clonotypes showed. Where beta out-of-frame sequences were concerned, excess twin sharing was weaker.

This clonotype was counted many times. What it binds is unknown. Using its own MiXCR run on the 5' RACE reads, TCRdb lists one record per CDR3 protein. The sample comprises 250,000 to 300,000 distinct CDR3 sequences, more than 8% of which are singletons, and approximately 7% rests with the top ten. CDR1 SGDLS and CDR2 YYNGEE come from the germline V gene. The germline V and J ends were trimmed by 0 bases and 4 bases, with 11 bases remaining between them. The CDR3 length is 14 residues. The sample also formed part of further work on yellow fever vaccine responses in identical twins.

This clonotype originated in a woman aged 18-29 years in good health. Material for sequencing was CD8+ T cells sorted from blood. The V and J genes are TRBV9 and TRBJ2-7, with no clear D. This chain's CDR3 is CASSVDAGRYEQYF. DNA for the CDR3: TGTGCCAGCAGCGTAGATGCAGGCAGATACGAGCAGTACTTC.